This TCR beta chain was sequenced for a study of blood T cell repertoires in COVID-19. In the study overall: The samples span acute and convalescent COVID-19 from the United States, Italy and Spain. T cells, B-cell-depleted T cells, or PBMCs supplied cDNA or gDNA.

V was clipped by 7 bases and J by 0 bases; unmatched bases: 5. The CDR3 has 14 amino acids. The V gene's germline CDR1 is GTSNPN and CDR2 SVGIG (reference sequence). This clone was picked up one time. In the study's own analysis: Amplification with reference gene primers provided the estimates of nucleated cell counts. Assay used: immunoSEQ multiplex PCR; TCRdb lists only in-frame clones, some missing. V and J calls plus clone size are reproduced from that table; the DNA served to infer D and trimming. Among some 97,000 clones listed, 90% were seen once. The sequencing input was peripheral blood. V usage is TRBV30 and J usage is TRBJ2-3, with 9 bases fitting TRBD2. The clonotype was recovered from a man aged 50-59 years with acute or convalescent COVID-19. The CDR3 DNA sequence: TGTGCCTCCAGGACTAGCGTAAGCACAGATACGCAGTATTTT. Translated, it gives CASRTSVSTDTQYF.